This TCR beta chain was documented in a study of T cells expressing NK-cell markers. On the study more broadly: The TCR beta repertoires were obtained from sorted CD3+CD56+NKG2C+, CD3+CD56+NKG2C- and CD3+CD56-NKG2C+ T cells. Just one sequenced donor of eight was HCMV-seronegative, while seven were seropositive. Study results and limitations: There remained a lack of clarity about HCMV specificity of expanded NKG2C+ T cell clones.

Worth noting for this clonotype: The antigen is not known.

CDR1 is MNHNS, CDR2 SASEGT, per germline. The CDR3 is made up of 15 amino acids. The authors made TCR beta cDNA libraries by 5'RACE template switching. This switching added a universal primer site and UMIs. TCRdb reprocessed the 5' RACE reads; each CDR3 protein has one entry and no DNA is given. Its clone listing holds some 280,000 distinct CDR3 sequences. This sequence originates from a man between 18 and 29 years old in good health. The rearrangement links TRBV6-1 to TRBJ2-1; TCRdb's D call, TRBD1, is unchecked because there is no DNA. Sequenced material: blood T cells: a sorted CD56 or NKG2C T cell subset, CD4+ or CD8+ T cells, or bulk PBMC T cells (not recorded which). The CDR3 loop is CASSQDRGQWDEQFF.